A single sample is the source of the 19 T cell receptor beta chains below, sequenced in a study of cytotoxic CD8 clonotypes in ibrutinib-treated CLL. Data came from immunoSEQ multiplex PCR; TCRdb stores just in-frame clones and leaves some out. The sample records tens of thousands of clones, more than 60% being singletons. The sample in question was PBMCs, obtained after 12 months of ibrutinib treatment. The receptors were sampled from a human donor with chronic lymphocytic leukemia.

The rearrangement links TRBV4-2 to TRBJ1-3; a weak D match, TRBD1 (6 bases). The CDR3 runs 16 residues. Trimming left V 1 base short and J 4 bases short, with 14 bases between. Per the germline V gene, CDR1 is LGHNA and CDR2 is YNFKEQ. CDR3 nucleotide sequence: TGTGCCAGCAGCCAAGCAAACACAGGGAGGGGAAACACCATATATTTT. Translating gives CASSQANTGRGNTIYF.

This clone has only a few counts. J is TRBJ2-2 and V is TRBV15, with TRBD1 identical over 7 bases. The junction had 7 bases not matched to a gene; V was cut back by 8 bases and J by 4 bases. CDR1 is LNHNV and CDR2 is YYDKDF in the germline V gene (reference sequence). The CDR3 contains 14 residues. The CDR3 sequence: CATAQGWATGELFF. The CDR3 DNA sequence: TGTGCCACCGCACAGGGGTGGGCCACCGGGGAGCTGTTTTTT. Based on the CDR3 plus reference TRBV15 and TRBJ2-2, the full variable domain is DAMVIQNPRYQVTQFGKPVTLSCSQTLNHNVMYWYQQKSSQAPKLLFHYYDKDFNNEADTPDNFQSRRPNTSFCFLDIRSPGLGDTAMYLCATAQGWATGELFFGEGSRLTVL.

The V and J genes are TRBV5-4 and TRBJ2-1; no clear D. V gave up 0 bases and J gave up 0 bases, with 10 bases separating them. CDR1 and CDR2 (germline): SGHNT, YYREEE (reference sequence). The length of the CDR3 is 16 residues. The CDR3 DNA reads TGTGCCAGCAGCTTGGACCCCCAAGGCTCCTACAATGAGCAGTTCTTC. Its translation: CASSLDPQGSYNEQFF.

This chain links TRBV27 with TRBJ2-3, with 10 bases matching TRBD2. The CDR3 sequence is 19 residues long. Looked up from germline, CDR1 is MNHEY and CDR2 is SMNVEV (reference sequence). V was clipped by 1 base and J by 1 base; unmatched bases: 11. The CDR3 reads CASSLWGGASGRGTDTQYF. In DNA, the CDR3 is TGTGCCAGCAGTTTATGGGGAGGGGCTAGCGGGAGAGGCACAGATACGCAGTATTTT.

CDR3 protein: CASSTRDTDSYEQYF. For the CDR3, the DNA is TGTGCCAGTAGTACCCGGGACACTGACTCCTACGAGCAGTACTTC. This chain uses TRBV19 with TRBJ2-7, with D tentatively TRBD1 (6 bases). Germline values: CDR1 LNHDA, CDR2 SQIVND (reference sequence). This CDR3 has 15 amino acids. V lost 4 bases, J lost 0 bases, and 13 bases lay in between.

The gene calls are TRBV6-1 and TRBJ1-1, with a weak D call TRBD1 (5 bases). V was pared by 0 bases and J by 1 base, with 6 bases between. Germline V gene sequence: CDR1 MNHNS, CDR2 SASEGT. The CDR3 loop spans 14 amino acids. The CDR3 sequence: CASSEAGTNTEAFF. CDR3 coding DNA: TGTGCCAGCAGTGAAGCGGGGACGAACACTGAAGCTTTCTTT.

This chain joins TRBV5-6 and TRBJ1-4; D remains ambiguous. CDR1 SGHDT and CDR2 YYEEEE come from the germline V gene. The CDR3 extends over 17 amino acids. The V gene lost 7 bases and the J gene lost 7 bases, with 26 bases spanning the gap. DNA for the CDR3: TGTGCCAGCGGAACGGGGTCCTCCCTCCGGAATTTTGAAAAACTGTTTTTT. This codes for CASGTGSSLRNFEKLFF.

The chain joins TRBV10-2 to TRBJ1-1; 11 bases line up with TRBD1. Germline V lookup: CDR1 WSHSY, CDR2 SAAADI. Germline trimming cut 6 bases from V and 7 bases from J; bases unmatched to any gene: 7. This CDR3 region has 14 residues. The CDR3 loop is CASRRDRGEVEAFF. The DNA of the CDR3 is TGCGCCAGCAGGCGGGACAGGGGGGAGGTTGAAGCTTTCTTT.

This clone came up a few times. A junction boundary mismatches the germline segment, possibly from a read error. The chain links TRBV4-1 to TRBJ1-2, with 8 bases lining up with TRBD1. The CDR3 consists of 12 residues. Per the germline V gene, CDR1 is MGHRA and CDR2 is YSYEKL. The CDR3 is CATSSGGHGYTF. The CDR3 DNA sequence: TGCGCCACCAGCTCAGGGGGCCATGGCTACACCTTC.

V is TRBV28 and J is TRBJ2-3; tentative D call: TRBD2 (5 bases). This CDR3 region has 13 residues. The V and J ends lost 3 bases and 7 bases respectively, with 11 bases between them. The germline V gene has CDR1 MDHEN and CDR2 SYDVKM. The CDR3 DNA follows: TGTGCCAGCAGTTTTATGGAGCGGAATACGCAGTATTTT. It is translated as CASSFMERNTQYF.

This chain links TRBV7-2 with TRBJ1-1; 7 bases match TRBD1. Germline CDR1 and CDR2: SGHTA and FQGNSA. The CDR3 sequence is 15 residues long. The junction had 12 bases not matched to a gene; V was cut back by 5 bases and J by 6 bases. The CDR3 spells CASSQDIGRGAEAFF. CDR3 DNA: TGTGCCAGCAGCCAAGATATCGGCAGGGGGGCTGAAGCTTTCTTT.

This clone showed up just a few times. The J gene is TRBJ1-2, the V gene TRBV11-2; D is perhaps TRBD1 (5 bases). CDR1 is SGHAT, CDR2 FQNNGV, per germline. Trimming took off 5 bases at V and 4 bases at J, with 11 bases between the two ends. The CDR3 has 13 residues. CDR3: CASSPAGGYGYTF. In DNA form, the CDR3 reads TGTGCCAGCAGCCCCGCCGGGGGCTATGGCTACACCTTC.

This chain links TRBV5-1 with TRBJ2-1; 11 nucleotides align to TRBD2. The trim removed 4 bases at V and 6 bases at J, leaving 9 bases unmatched. The CDR3 length is 16 residues. Germline V gene sequence: CDR1 SGHRS, CDR2 YFSETQ. The CDR3 DNA sequence: TGCGCCAGCAGCGGGACTAGCGGTTCATCGGGCAATGAGCAGTTCTTC. Residues: CASSGTSGSSGNEQFF. The whole variable domain, filled in from reference TRBV5-1 and TRBJ2-1, reads KAGVTQTPRYLIKTRGQQVTLSCSPISGHRSVSWYQQTPGQGLQFLFEYFSETQRNKGNFPGRFSGRQFSNSRSEMNVSTLELGDSALYLCASSGTSGSSGNEQFFGPGTRLTVL.

The rearrangement links TRBV7-9 to TRBJ2-1; D gene uncertain. CDR3 length equals 15 residues. Germline assignment: CDR1 SEHNR and CDR2 FQNEAQ (reference sequence). V was pared by 5 bases and J by 4 bases, with 15 bases between. The DNA of the CDR3 is TGTGCCAGCAGCAGCCTAGTCCCCACTTACAATGAGCAGTTCTTC. Its protein is CASSSLVPTYNEQFF. Full variable domain (remainder filled in from reference TRBV7-9 and TRBJ2-1): DTGVSQNPRHKITKRGQNVTFRCDPISEHNRLYWYRQTLGQGPEFLTYFQNEAQLEKSRLLSDRFSAERPKGSFSTLEIQRTEQGDSAMYLCASSSLVPTYNEQFFGPGTRLTVL.

This chain joins TRBV7-7 and TRBJ2-5; no reliable D call. V dropped 4 bases and J dropped 5 bases, with 8 bases sitting between them. The germline CDR1 and CDR2 sequences are SSHAT and FNYEAQ (reference sequence). The CDR3 is 12 amino acids. Here the CDR3 reads CASSSGSETQYF. CDR3 bases: TGTGCCAGCAGCTCCGGCTCCGAGACCCAGTACTTC.

The chain combines TRBV10-2 with TRBJ2-5, with D possibly being TRBD1 (6 bases). CDR1 is WSHSY and CDR2 is SAAADI in the germline V gene. The CDR3 contains 14 residues. Trimming stripped 6 bases from V and 3 bases from J, with 14 bases between. This CDR3 is CASRRTAGEETQYF. CDR3 nucleotide sequence: TGCGCCAGCAGACGGACAGCAGGGGAAGAGACCCAGTACTTC.

V gene TRBV6-6 combines with J gene TRBJ2-1; 9 nucleotides agree with TRBD2. There are 15 residues in the CDR3. V was pared by 6 bases and J by 5 bases, with 8 bases of the junction left unmatched. Germline lookup yields CDR1 MNHNY and CDR2 SVGAGI (reference sequence). DNA for the CDR3: TGTGCCAGCAGCACCTTGGGACTAGCAAACAATGAGCAGTTCTTC. Translation: CASSTLGLANNEQFF.

This chain joins TRBV18 and TRBJ2-5; D unresolved. Per germline, CDR1 KGHSH and CDR2 LQKENI. The CDR3 loop spans 13 amino acids. V lost 3 bases, J lost 0 bases, and 5 bases lay in between. CDR3 in amino acids: CASSPAYQETQYF. CDR3 coding DNA: TGTGCCAGCTCACCTGCGTACCAAGAGACCCAGTACTTC.

V is TRBV6-6 and J is TRBJ1-1; 8 bases agree with TRBD1. Losses at the gene ends were 7 bases for V and 8 bases for J; bases not matched to a gene: 6. Germline V gene sequence: CDR1 MNHNY, CDR2 SVGAGI (reference sequence). The CDR3 consists of 12 residues. CDR3 region: CASIRQGSEAFF. DNA of the CDR3: TGTGCCAGCATAAGACAGGGGTCGGAAGCTTTCTTT.